There are a few counts of the clone carrying this T cell receptor (beta chain). Its antigen remains unidentified. The study sequenced cultured CD4+ T cell DNA using the Oncomine TCR Beta short-read assay. MiXCR, applied by TCRdb to the PCR reads, yields one record per CDR3 protein. The table lists about 6,600 distinct CDR3 sequences, approximately 20% of them singletons. This sample was taken from a study of vaccination and CD4 T cells after COVID-19. On the study more broadly: Six males and four females, two Hispanic, made up the convalescents. Post-vaccination specimens were collected at a median of approximately 72 days following dose two (range 14 to 241). Treatment of control cultures consisted of a CEFX pool, an HIV-1 Nef pool, or no peptide.

Trimming stripped 4 bases from V and 9 bases from J, with 16 bases between. The CDR3 has 14 residues. The treatment was: 10-day PBMC culture with coronavirus spike peptide pools or control peptides (ViraFEST assay). Antigen-specific T cell expansion with peptide pools preceded TCR sequencing in the ViraFEST approach. The clonotype comes from a human donor who had recovered from COVID-19. The input for sequencing was CD4+ T cells from blood, cultured in vitro, taken after SARS-CoV-2 vaccination. The chain recombines TRBV12-3 or TRBV12-4 with TRBJ1-5; possible D gene TRBD1, 6 bases. Written as DNA, the CDR3 is TGTGCCAGCAGTTCATTAGGGGGAACAGGGCCCCAGCATTTT. Translated: CASSSLGGTGPQHF.